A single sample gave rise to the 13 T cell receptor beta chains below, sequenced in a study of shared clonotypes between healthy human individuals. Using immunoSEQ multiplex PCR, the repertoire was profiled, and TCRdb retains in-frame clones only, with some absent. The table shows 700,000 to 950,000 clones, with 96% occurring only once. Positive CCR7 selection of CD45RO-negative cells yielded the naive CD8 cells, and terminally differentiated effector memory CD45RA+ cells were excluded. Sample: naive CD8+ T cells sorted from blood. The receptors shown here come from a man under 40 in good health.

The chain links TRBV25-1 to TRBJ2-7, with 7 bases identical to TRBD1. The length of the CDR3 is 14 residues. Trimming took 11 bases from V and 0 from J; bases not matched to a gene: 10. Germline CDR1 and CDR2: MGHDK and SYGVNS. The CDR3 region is CAASKGQASYEQYF. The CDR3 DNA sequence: TGTGCCGCCTCCAAAGGACAGGCCTCCTACGAGCAGTACTTC.

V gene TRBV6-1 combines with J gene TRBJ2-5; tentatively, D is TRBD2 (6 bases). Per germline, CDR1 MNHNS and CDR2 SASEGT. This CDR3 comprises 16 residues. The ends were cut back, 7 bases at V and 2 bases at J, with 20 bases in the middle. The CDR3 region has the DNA TGTGCCAGCAATGTAGCGCGGGAAGCTTTACAAGAGACCCAGTACTTC. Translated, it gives CASNVAREALQETQYF.

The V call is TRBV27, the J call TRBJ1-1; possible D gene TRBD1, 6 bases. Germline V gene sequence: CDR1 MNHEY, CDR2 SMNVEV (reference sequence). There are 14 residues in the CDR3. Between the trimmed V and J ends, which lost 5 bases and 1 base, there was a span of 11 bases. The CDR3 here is CASSISTGNTEAFF. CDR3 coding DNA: TGTGCCAGCAGTATTTCGACAGGGAACACTGAAGCTTTCTTT.

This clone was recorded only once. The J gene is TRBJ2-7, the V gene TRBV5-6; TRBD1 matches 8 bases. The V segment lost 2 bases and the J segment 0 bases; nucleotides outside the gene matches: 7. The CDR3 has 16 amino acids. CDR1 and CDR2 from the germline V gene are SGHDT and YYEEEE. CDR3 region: CASSFWTGTFSYEQYF. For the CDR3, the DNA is TGTGCCAGCAGCTTTTGGACAGGGACTTTCTCCTACGAGCAGTACTTC.

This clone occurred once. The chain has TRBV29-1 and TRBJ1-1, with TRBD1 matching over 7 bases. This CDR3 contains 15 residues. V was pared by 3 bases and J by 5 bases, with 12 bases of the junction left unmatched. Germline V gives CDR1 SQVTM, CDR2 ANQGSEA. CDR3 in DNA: TGCAGCGTTGAGGTCCCCCGGGACAGCGTGACTGAAGCTTTCTTT. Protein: CSVEVPRDSVTEAFF.

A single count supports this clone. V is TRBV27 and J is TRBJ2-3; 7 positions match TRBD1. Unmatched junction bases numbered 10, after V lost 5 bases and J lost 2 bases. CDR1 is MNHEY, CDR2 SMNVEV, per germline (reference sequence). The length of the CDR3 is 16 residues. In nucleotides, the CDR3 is TGTGCCAGCAGTACATGGACAGGTTCTGTCACAGATACGCAGTATTTT. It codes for CASSTWTGSVTDTQYF.

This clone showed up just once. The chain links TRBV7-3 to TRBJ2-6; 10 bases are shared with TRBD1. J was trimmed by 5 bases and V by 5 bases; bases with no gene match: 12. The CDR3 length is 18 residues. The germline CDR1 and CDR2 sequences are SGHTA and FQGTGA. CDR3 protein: CASSPRSRQGARANVLTF. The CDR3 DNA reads TGTGCCAGCAGCCCCCGGTCAAGACAGGGGGCGCGGGCCAACGTCCTGACTTTC.

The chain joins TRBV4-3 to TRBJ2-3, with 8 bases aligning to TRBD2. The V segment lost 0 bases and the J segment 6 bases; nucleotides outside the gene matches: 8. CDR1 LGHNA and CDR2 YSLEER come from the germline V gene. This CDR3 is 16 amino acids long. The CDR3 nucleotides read TGCGCCAGCAGCCAAGATAGGGCGGGAGGCCGTGATACGCAGTATTTT. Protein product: CASSQDRAGGRDTQYF.

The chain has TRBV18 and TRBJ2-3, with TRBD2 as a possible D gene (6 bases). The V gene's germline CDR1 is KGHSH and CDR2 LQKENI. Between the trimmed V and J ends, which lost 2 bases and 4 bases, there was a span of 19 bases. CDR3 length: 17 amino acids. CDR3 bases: TGTGCCAGCTCACCAAATCGAGTGACTAGTAGGGCAGATACGCAGTATTTT. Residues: CASSPNRVTSRADTQYF.

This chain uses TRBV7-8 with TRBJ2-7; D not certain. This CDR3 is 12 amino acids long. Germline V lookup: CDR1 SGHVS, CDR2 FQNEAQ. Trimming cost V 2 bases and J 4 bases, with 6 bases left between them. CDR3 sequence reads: CASSLRAYEQYF. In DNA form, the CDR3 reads TGTGCCAGCAGCTTAAGGGCTTACGAGCAGTACTTC.

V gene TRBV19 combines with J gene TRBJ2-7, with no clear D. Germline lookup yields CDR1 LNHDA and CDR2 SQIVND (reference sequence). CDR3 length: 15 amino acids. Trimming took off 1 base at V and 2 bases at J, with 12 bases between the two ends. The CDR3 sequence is CASSIVPSFTYEQYF. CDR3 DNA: TGTGCCAGTAGTATAGTTCCTAGTTTTACCTACGAGCAGTACTTC. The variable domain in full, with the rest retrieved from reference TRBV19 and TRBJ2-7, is DGGITQSPKYLFRKEGQNVTLSCEQNLNHDAMYWYRQDPGQGLRLIYYSQIVNDFQKGDIAEGYSVSREKKESFPLTVTSAQKNPTAFYLCASSIVPSFTYEQYFGPGTRLTVT.

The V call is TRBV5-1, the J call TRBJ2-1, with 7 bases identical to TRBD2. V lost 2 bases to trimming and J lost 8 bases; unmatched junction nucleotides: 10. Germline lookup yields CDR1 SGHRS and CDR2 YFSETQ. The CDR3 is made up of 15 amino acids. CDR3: CASSLDRESGDEQFF. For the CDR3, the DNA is TGCGCCAGCAGCTTAGACCGGGAGAGCGGGGATGAGCAGTTCTTC.

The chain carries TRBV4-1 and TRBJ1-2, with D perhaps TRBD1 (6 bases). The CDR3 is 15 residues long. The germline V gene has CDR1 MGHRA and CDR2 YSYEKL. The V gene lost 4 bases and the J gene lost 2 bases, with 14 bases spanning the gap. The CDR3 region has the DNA TGCGCCAGCAGCCCGAACTCTGGGGGCAACTATGGCTACACCTTC. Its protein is CASSPNSGGNYGYTF.